These T cell receptor beta chains were read from a single sample in a study of shared clonotypes between healthy human individuals. Assay used: immunoSEQ multiplex PCR; TCRdb lists only in-frame clones, some missing. The data contain 2 million to 2.5 million clones, approximately 95% of them singletons. The sequencing input was naive CD4+ T cells sorted from blood. The receptor source for this set is a man between 18 and 29 years old in good health. The CDR3 runs from the conserved cysteine through the conserved F or W. The order of the fields is clone size, CDR3 length, D gene, V gene, J gene, CDR3 protein, CDR3 DNA. The D gene is left open where the match is weak. For some rows the clone size is stated as once, few or many, or as a class when expanded; others skip it.

size: NA
length: 17
D: TRBD2
V: TRBV19
J: TRBJ2-3
CDR3: CASSIFSSGRSTDTQYF
DNA: TGTGCCAGTAGTATCTTTAGTAGCGGGAGGAGCACAGATACGCAGTATTTT

size: NA
length: 14
D: NA
V: TRBV30
J: TRBJ1-2
CDR3: CAWSGAGQPYGYTF
DNA: TGTGCCTGGAGTGGGGCCGGACAGCCATACGGCTACACCTTC

size: NA
length: 11
D: NA
V: TRBV10-1
J: TRBJ2-2
CDR3: CASPRPGELFF
DNA: TGCGCCAGCCCTCGCCCCGGGGAGCTGTTTTTT

size: NA
length: 17
D: NA
V: TRBV10-2
J: TRBJ1-5
CDR3: CASLNRWGDGTNQPQHF
DNA: TGCGCCAGCCTAAATCGCTGGGGGGACGGGACAAATCAGCCCCAGCATTTT

size: NA
length: 13
D: NA
V: TRBV7-9
J: TRBJ1-2
CDR3: CASSFSLGYGYTF
DNA: TGTGCCAGCAGCTTCTCCCTGGGCTATGGCTACACCTTC

size: once
length: 16
D: TRBD1
V: TRBV4-3
J: TRBJ2-5
CDR3: CASSQETGDPKWTQYF
DNA: TGCGCCAGCAGCCAAGAGACAGGGGACCCGAAATGGACCCAGTACTTC

size: few
length: 11
D: NA
V: TRBV2
J: TRBJ1-2
CDR3: CASSEEGGYTF
DNA: TGTGCCAGCAGTGAAGAGGGTGGCTACACCTTC

size: NA
length: 15
D: NA
V: TRBV27
J: TRBJ2-6
CDR3: CAIKAGSSGANVLTF
DNA: TGTGCCATAAAGGCAGGGAGCTCTGGGGCCAACGTCCTGACTTTC

size: NA
length: 14
D: TRBD1
V: TRBV10-2
J: TRBJ2-1
CDR3: CASSEGQGWNEQFF
DNA: TGCGCCAGCAGTGAGGGACAGGGTTGGAATGAGCAGTTCTTC

size: NA
length: 18
D: TRBD1
V: TRBV30
J: TRBJ1-4
CDR3: CAWSPQIRLQGRDEKLFF
DNA: TGTGCCTGGAGTCCCCAGATTCGACTACAGGGGAGGGATGAAAAACTGTTTTTT

size: NA
length: 12
D: NA
V: TRBV7-2
J: TRBJ2-1
CDR3: CASSLQRDEQFF
DNA: TGTGCCAGCAGCTTACAGAGGGATGAGCAGTTCTTC

size: NA
length: 16
D: NA
V: TRBV5-1
J: TRBJ2-5
CDR3: CASSPRRRAVEETQYF
DNA: TGCGCCAGCAGCCCGCGAAGGCGGGCAGTTGAAGAGACCCAGTACTTC

size: NA
length: 16
D: NA
V: TRBV7-9
J: TRBJ1-3
CDR3: CASSQNTQGSRNTIYF
DNA: TGTGCCAGCAGCCAGAATACACAGGGATCGAGAAACACCATATATTTT

size: NA
length: 14
D: TRBD1
V: TRBV7-2
J: TRBJ2-7
CDR3: CASDTGTGFYEQYF
DNA: TGTGCCAGCGATACCGGGACAGGGTTCTACGAGCAGTACTTC

size: NA
length: 14
D: NA
V: TRBV2
J: TRBJ2-3
CDR3: CASSEDGLSDTQYF
DNA: TGTGCCAGCAGTGAAGACGGCCTCTCCGATACGCAGTATTTT

size: NA
length: 16
D: NA
V: TRBV5-1
J: TRBJ2-6
CDR3: CASSSRDNSGANVLTF
DNA: TGCGCCAGCAGCTCCCGGGACAACTCTGGGGCCAACGTCCTGACTTTC

size: NA
length: 13
D: NA
V: TRBV4-1
J: TRBJ2-3
CDR3: CASSSADKDTQYF
DNA: TGCGCCAGCAGCTCCGCGGATAAGGATACGCAGTATTTT

size: NA
length: 12
D: NA
V: TRBV30
J: TRBJ2-7
CDR3: CAWSGGGNEQYF
DNA: TGTGCCTGGAGTGGTGGAGGGAACGAGCAGTACTTC

size: NA
length: 14
D: NA
V: TRBV19
J: TRBJ2-1
CDR3: CASKSGISYNEQFF
DNA: TGTGCCAGTAAATCCGGCATCTCCTACAATGAGCAGTTCTTC

size: NA
length: 15
D: TRBD2
V: TRBV7-8
J: TRBJ2-3
CDR3: CASSGSGRGTDTQYF
DNA: TGTGCCAGCAGCGGGAGCGGGAGAGGCACAGATACGCAGTATTTT

size: NA
length: 15
D: NA
V: TRBV11-2
J: TRBJ2-7
CDR3: CASSLGASRSYEQYF
DNA: TGTGCCAGCAGCTTAGGAGCTAGCCGATCCTACGAGCAGTACTTC

size: NA
length: 18
D: NA
V: TRBV25-1
J: TRBJ2-7
CDR3: CASSAPQGRQLRTDEQYF
DNA: TGTGCCAGCAGTGCCCCTCAGGGGCGCCAACTCCGTACGGACGAGCAGTACTTC